The entry below gives a single TCR beta chain sequence along with its context. Its antigen is undetermined. This may arise from a read error, as a much more abundant clone is one base away. The sample holds other DNA sequences that translate to the same CDR3. Adults of Caucasian background living in Nashville, Tennessee made up all donors. The data were obtained in a study of shared clonotypes between healthy human individuals. Findings and caveats of the study: Of the naive CD4 clonotypes, approximately 5% were shared across several donors. Non-shared clonotypes displayed generation probabilities falling below those of clonotypes present in all four donors.

The length of the CDR3 is 11 residues. Per germline, CDR1 SQVTM and CDR2 ANQGSEA. Trimming removed 7 bases from V and 5 bases from J; junction bases left unmatched: 1. The data were produced by immunoSEQ multiplex PCR, yet TCRdb's version contains in-frame clones alone and is incomplete. This sample has around 1 million clones; 76% occur once, and the top ten carry nearly 1.5%. This receptor was identified in a man younger than 35 in good health. This chain links TRBV29-1 with TRBJ1-1; TRBD1 matches 10 bases. The sequenced sample was memory CD4+ T cells sorted from blood. The subset was: CD45RA-negative fraction. CDR3 coding DNA: TGCAGCGCGGACAGGGGGACTGAAGCTTTCTTT. Its translation is CSADRGTEAFF. Full variable domain (outside the CDR3, taken from reference TRBV29-1 and TRBJ1-1): SAVISQKPSRDICQRGTSLTIQCQVDSQVTMMFWYRQQPGQSLTLIATANQGSEATYESGFVIDKFPISRPNLTFSTLTVSNMSPEDSSIYLCSADRGTEAFFGQGTRLTVV.